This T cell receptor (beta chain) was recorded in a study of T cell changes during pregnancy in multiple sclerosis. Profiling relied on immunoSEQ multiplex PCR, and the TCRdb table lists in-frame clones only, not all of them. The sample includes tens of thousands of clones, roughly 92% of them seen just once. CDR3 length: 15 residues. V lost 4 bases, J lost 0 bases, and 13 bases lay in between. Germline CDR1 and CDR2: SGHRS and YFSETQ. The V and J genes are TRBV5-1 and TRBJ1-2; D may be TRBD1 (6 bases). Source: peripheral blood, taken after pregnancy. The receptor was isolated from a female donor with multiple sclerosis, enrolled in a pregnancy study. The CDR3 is CASSIGQLTNYGYTF. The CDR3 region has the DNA TGCGCCAGCAGCATAGGACAGTTAACTAACTATGGCTACACCTTC. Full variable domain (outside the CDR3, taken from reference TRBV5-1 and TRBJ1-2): KAGVTQTPRYLIKTRGQQVTLSCSPISGHRSVSWYQQTPGQGLQFLFEYFSETQRNKGNFPGRFSGRQFSNSRSEMNVSTLELGDSALYLCASSIGQLTNYGYTFGSGTRLTVV.